This record looks at one TCR beta chain sequence and its context. The antigen is unknown. This sample is part of a study of CD8+ T cells in alopecia areata. Study-wide context: Patients in the study were on tofacitinib for 6 to 18 months, then off it for 6 months. General study results and limits: Treatment with tofacitinib significantly lowered scalp clonality and reduced expanded CD8+ clones among the top 100.

The CDR3 consists of 16 residues. The germline gives CDR1 MNHEY, CDR2 SVGAGI. Between the trimmed V and J ends, which lost 0 bases and 2 bases, there was a span of 13 bases. RNA was isolated and reverse transcribed to cDNA, the sequencing template. Profiled with immunoSEQ multiplex PCR; TCRdb holds only in-frame clones, not every one. The profile covers about 200,000 clones, with 35% to 40% appearing a single time and around 0.48% taken by the ten largest. Treatment in this sample: oral pan-JAK inhibitor, 5-10 mg twice daily. This clonotype was sampled from a human donor with alopecia areata. Material: CD4+ T cells sorted from blood, obtained around week 31, from a patient treated with tofacitinib. The gene calls are TRBV6-5 and TRBJ1-2; D not certain. CDR3 nucleotides: TGTGCCAGCAGTTACTCGGGTCCGACTCTAAACTATGGCTACACCTTC. The encoded protein is CASSYSGPTLNYGYTF.